This entry lists 30 T cell receptor beta chains sequenced from one sample in a study of blood T cell repertoires in COVID-19 (dated by TCRdb to between 2020 and 2021). To prepare the library, the immunoSEQ multiplex PCR assay was applied. TCRdb took this table from immuneACCESS and kept in-frame rearrangements with V and J called. Such tables lack part of the clones; where checked against another copy, unresolved V genes explain under half of the gap, and the rest is unexplained. The sample records tens of thousands of clones, approximately 73% of which are singletons. 15% of the sample is in the top ten clones. Sequences were obtained from peripheral blood. The receptor source for this set is a man aged 55 to 70 with COVID-19, enrolled during active disease.

The chain uses TRBV5-6 and TRBJ2-3; D uncertain. CDR1 is SGHDT, CDR2 YYEEEE, per germline. The CDR3 extends over 13 amino acids. Trimming took off 1 base at V and 1 base at J, with 4 bases between the two ends. CDR3 coding DNA: TGTGCCAGCAGCTTGACAGGCACAGATACGCAGTATTTT. It specifies CASSLTGTDTQYF.

This chain uses TRBV3-1 (or the pseudogene TRBV3-2) with TRBJ2-1; TRBD2 aligns across 8 bases. The length of the CDR3 is 16 residues. Germline V lookup: CDR1 LGHDT, CDR2 YNNKEL (reference sequence). With V trimmed by 4 bases and J by 5 bases, 10 bases remained unmatched. DNA of the CDR3: TGTGCCAGCAGCCCCTCGGGCGGGGGGCCCAACAATGAGCAGTTCTTC. It is translated as CASSPSGGGPNNEQFF.

This clone is medium-sized (0.01 to 0.1%) within its sample. This chain uses TRBV9 with TRBJ2-7, with 12 bases that match TRBD1. The CDR3 consists of 16 residues. Germline trimming cut 4 bases from V and 5 bases from J; bases unmatched to any gene: 10. Germline loops: CDR1 SGDLS, CDR2 YYNGEE. The CDR3 loop is CASSPRDRGRIDEQYF. The CDR3 nucleotides are TGTGCCAGCAGCCCCCGGGACAGGGGGCGCATTGACGAGCAGTACTTC.

In DNA form, the CDR3 reads TGCGCCAGCAGCCACCCGACAGGGCGCTCTGGAAACACCATATATTTT. Translating it yields CASSHPTGRSGNTIYF. The rearrangement links TRBV4-1 to TRBJ1-3; TRBD1 matches at 7 bases. Germline lookup yields CDR1 MGHRA and CDR2 YSYEKL. The V segment lost 3 bases and the J segment 0 bases; nucleotides outside the gene matches: 5. This CDR3 has 16 amino acids.

This clone came up a few times. The V call is TRBV29-1, the J call TRBJ2-4, with D tentatively TRBD2 (6 bases). Germline CDR1 is SQVTM and CDR2 is ANQGSEA. Trimming stripped 3 bases from V and 2 bases from J, with 8 bases between. The CDR3 has 13 amino acids. The CDR3 DNA is TGCAGCGTTGACAGGGACTCCAAAAACATTCAGTACTTC. This gives the protein CSVDRDSKNIQYF.

This chain links TRBV30 with TRBJ2-7, with 14 bases lining up with TRBD2. V lost 2 bases, J lost 7 bases, and 7 bases stayed unmatched. This CDR3 spans 15 amino acids. Germline lookup yields CDR1 GTSNPN and CDR2 SVGIG (reference sequence). The CDR3 bases are TGTGCCTGGAGTCCATCGGGACTAGCGGGAGATGAGCAGTACTTC. Translating gives CAWSPSGLAGDEQYF. Full variable domain (remainder filled in from reference TRBV30 and TRBJ2-7): SQTIHQWPATLVQPVGSPLSLECTVEGTSNPNLYWYRQAAGRGLQLLFYSVGIGQISSEVPQNLSASRPQDRQFILSSKKLLLSDSGFYLCAWSPSGLAGDEQYFGPGTRLTVT.

Here the CDR3 DNA reads TGTGCCAGCAGTCCCCAACGGGGCGGGGAGCTGTTTTTT. Its protein is CASSPQRGGELFF. The chain links TRBV27 to TRBJ2-2, with D perhaps matching TRBD2 (5 bases). The CDR3 runs to 13 residues. Trimming shortened V by 5 bases and J by 7 bases, and 11 bases separated the two germline ends. Germline V gene data show CDR1 as MNHEY and CDR2 as SMNVEV (reference sequence).

This clone has only a few counts. This chain links TRBV6-4 with TRBJ2-7; 7 bases fit TRBD2. V dropped 6 bases and J dropped 5; count of bases not matched to a gene: 13. The CDR3 is 15 amino acids. Germline CDR1 reads MRHNA; CDR2 reads SNTAGT. Here the CDR3 DNA reads TGTGCCAGCAGCCCCTCCTCAAGGACTAGAAACGAGCAGTACTTC. Its protein product is CASSPSSRTRNEQYF.

This clone showed up just a few times. The V call is TRBV21-1, the J call TRBJ2-5; the tabulated D call, TRBD2, remains unverified against the DNA. TRBV21-1 is deemed a pseudogene. This CDR3 is built from 16 residues. CDR3 sequence: CARRSSGGRVEETQYF. The CDR3 DNA is TGTGCCAGGAGGTCTTCGGGCGGGAGGGTAGAGGAGACCCAGTACTTC.

The V call is TRBV9, the J call TRBJ1-6; TRBD1 matches at 10 bases. Germline-derived CDR1 and CDR2 are SGDLS and YYNGEE. Losses at the gene ends were 5 bases for V and 14 bases for J; bases not matched to a gene: 10. This CDR3 is 14 amino acids long. In nucleotides, the CDR3 is TGTGCCAGCAGTATGGGACAGGGGTTTCAGGCCCTCCACTTT. It yields the protein CASSMGQGFQALHF.

This chain uses TRBV3-1 (or the pseudogene TRBV3-2) with TRBJ2-1, with D possibly matching TRBD2 (6 bases). CDR3 length: 14 residues. The V end lost 4 bases, the J end lost 6 bases, and 13 bases lay between the germline ends. Germline loops: CDR1 LGHDT, CDR2 YNNKEL (reference sequence). The CDR3 coding sequence is TGTGCCAGCAGCCTTCGGGAGCGGGCCAATGAGCAGTTCTTC. This codes for CASSLRERANEQFF.

This clone turned up a few times. The chain combines TRBV6-5 with TRBJ1-5, with a tentative D call TRBD1 (6 bases). The CDR3 sequence is 15 residues long. Trimming left V 5 bases short and J 6 bases short, with 17 bases between. Germline-derived CDR1 and CDR2 are MNHEY and SVGAGI. CDR3 protein: CASSHGTSEGQPQHF. The CDR3 bases are TGTGCCAGCAGTCACGGGACATCTGAGGGTCAGCCCCAGCATTTT.

J is TRBJ2-1 and V is TRBV28; 7 bases map to TRBD1. Germline V gives CDR1 MDHEN, CDR2 SYDVKM. V was pared by 4 bases and J by 0 bases, with 6 bases of the junction left unmatched. This CDR3 is 16 amino acids long. The CDR3 reads CASSSGQSFSYNEQFF. The CDR3 DNA is TGTGCCAGCAGTTCGGGACAGAGCTTCTCCTACAATGAGCAGTTCTTC.

J is TRBJ1-6 and V is TRBV30; D perhaps matches TRBD1 (6 bases). The CDR3 has 13 amino acids. Germline CDR1 is GTSNPN and CDR2 is SVGIG (reference sequence). Deletions cut 6 bases from V and 7 bases from J, with 13 bases between. The CDR3 DNA is TGTGCCTGCCGGGACAAATGGAATTCACCCCTCCACTTT. It yields the protein CACRDKWNSPLHF. Combining the CDR3 with reference TRBV30 and TRBJ1-6 gives the whole variable domain SQTIHQWPATLVQPVGSPLSLECTVEGTSNPNLYWYRQAAGRGLQLLFYSVGIGQISSEVPQNLSASRPQDRQFILSSKKLLLSDSGFYLCACRDKWNSPLHFGNGTRLTVT.

V gene TRBV2 combines with J gene TRBJ2-7; 7 nucleotides align to TRBD1. The germline CDR1 and CDR2 sequences are SNHLY and FYNNEI. Unmatched junction bases numbered 6, after V lost 7 bases and J lost 3 bases. The CDR3 sequence is 13 residues long. The CDR3 spells CASNLGQYYEQYF. CDR3 coding DNA: TGTGCCAGCAATTTGGGACAGTACTACGAGCAGTACTTC.

A remark on this clone: This sample includes further DNA sequences coding for the same CDR3. This chain uses TRBV10-3 with TRBJ1-5, with 8 bases aligning to TRBD1. Germline CDR1 and CDR2: ENHRY and SYGVKD. After removal of 9 bases from V and 3 bases from J, the junction contained 4 bases not matched to a gene. This CDR3 region has 13 residues. CDR3 region: CAISGQDNQPQHF. In DNA, the CDR3 is TGTGCCATTTCGGGACAGGACAATCAGCCCCAGCATTTT.

This chain connects TRBV5-1 to TRBJ2-2; 8 nucleotides match TRBD1. After removal of 4 bases from V and 6 bases from J, the junction contained 5 bases not matched to a gene. The CDR3 runs 14 residues. CDR1 is SGHRS, CDR2 YFSETQ, per germline. This chain's CDR3 is CASSQQGVPGELFF. DNA of the CDR3: TGCGCCAGCAGCCAACAGGGGGTCCCCGGGGAGCTGTTTTTT.

A single count supports this clone. The CDR3 DNA is TGTGCCAGCAGCCTGAGGGGGGGGGAAGCTTTCTTT. Its protein is CASSLRGGEAFF. The chain is built from TRBV6-6 and TRBJ1-1; tentatively, D is TRBD1 (6 bases). Per the germline V gene, CDR1 is MNHNY and CDR2 is SVGAGI (reference sequence). There are 12 residues in the CDR3. V was cut by 6 bases and J by 8 bases, with 13 bases left in between.

CDR3 loop: CASSASGQGAYSPLHF. The CDR3 nucleotides are TGTGCCAGCAGCGCATCGGGACAGGGGGCTTATTCACCCCTCCACTTT. The V call is TRBV7-9, the J call TRBJ1-6; 12 nucleotides match TRBD1. Germline V gene lookup returns CDR1 SEHNR and CDR2 FQNEAQ (reference sequence). The CDR3 length is 16 residues. The J segment lost 8 bases and the V segment lost 5 bases, leaving 7 bases of the junction unmatched.

The chain links TRBV6-5 to TRBJ1-2; 7 bases fit TRBD1. Germline assignment: CDR1 MNHEY and CDR2 SVGAGI. The CDR3 loop spans 12 amino acids. V shed 8 bases, J shed 8 bases, and the junction held 8 bases outside the gene matches. Here the CDR3 reads CASSRQGRGYTF. The CDR3 DNA reads as TGTGCCAGCTCTCGACAGGGTCGAGGCTACACCTTC.

The chain employs TRBV5-1 and TRBJ2-5; D is undetermined. V was pared by 4 bases and J by 5 bases, with 15 bases between. Germline CDR1 SGHRS, CDR2 YFSETQ. This CDR3 spans 14 amino acids. The CDR3 sequence is CASSPGSSWETQYF. CDR3 DNA: TGCGCCAGCAGCCCCGGTAGTAGCTGGGAGACCCAGTACTTC.

The gene calls are TRBV12-3 or TRBV12-4 and TRBJ2-5; D gene ambiguous. The CDR3 contains 11 residues. Deletions cut 5 bases from V and 2 bases from J, with 3 bases between. The CDR3 region is CASSQQETQYF. In DNA form, the CDR3 reads TGTGCCAGCAGTCAACAAGAGACCCAGTACTTC.

CDR3 coding DNA: TGTGCCAGCAGACGGACTAGCGGGGGGATTGAGCAGTTCTTC. This encodes CASRRTSGGIEQFF. The J gene is TRBJ2-1, the V gene TRBV7-2; 14 nucleotides match TRBD2. With 6 bases clipped from V and 9 bases from J, the junction kept 4 bases outside the gene matches. Per the germline V gene, CDR1 is SGHTA and CDR2 is FQGNSA. The CDR3 is made up of 14 amino acids.

The CDR3 bases are TGTGCCAGCAGTCTCCCAGGGTATTTGGGTCAGCCCCAGCATTTT. Translated: CASSLPGYLGQPQHF. The V gene is TRBV6-4, the J gene TRBJ1-5; a weak D match, TRBD1 (5 bases). The CDR3 totals 15 residues. Germline assignment: CDR1 MRHNA and CDR2 SNTAGT. Trimming pared 5 bases from V and 6 bases from J, leaving 17 bases between.

The CDR3 region is CASTPWGRTSGNQETQYF. The CDR3 nucleotides are TGTGCCAGCACTCCCTGGGGGAGGACTAGCGGCAACCAAGAGACCCAGTACTTC. The chain has TRBV21-1 and TRBJ2-5; the table calls TRBD2, which could not be checked here. TRBV21-1 is a documented pseudogene. The CDR3 length is 18 residues.

The sample holds one count of this clone. The V and J genes are TRBV19 and TRBJ1-1; D uncertain. From germline, CDR1 is LNHDA and CDR2 SQIVND (reference sequence). V was trimmed by 3 bases and J by 7 bases, leaving 12 bases between them. The CDR3 covers 13 residues. The DNA for the CDR3 is TGTGCCAGTAGTATGGCCCCGCGGTTTGAAGCTTTCTTT. Its protein is CASSMAPRFEAFF. Using reference TRBV19 and TRBJ1-1 for the parts outside the CDR3, the full variable domain is DGGITQSPKYLFRKEGQNVTLSCEQNLNHDAMYWYRQDPGQGLRLIYYSQIVNDFQKGDIAEGYSVSREKKESFPLTVTSAQKNPTAFYLCASSMAPRFEAFFGQGTRLTVV.

This sequence joins TRBV7-2 and TRBJ2-7, with 7 positions matching TRBD2. J was trimmed by 2 bases and V by 5 bases; bases with no gene match: 12. The CDR3 is 16 residues long. Germline CDR1 is SGHTA and CDR2 is FQGNSA. In nucleotides, the CDR3 is TGTGCCAGCAGCCCCTTAGGGGCGGGAGCTGCCTACGAGCAGTACTTC. Residues: CASSPLGAGAAYEQYF. The full variable domain, with the rest looked up from reference TRBV7-2 and TRBJ2-7, is GAGVSQSPSNKVTEKGKDVELRCDPISGHTALYWYRQSLGQGLEFLIYFQGNSAPDKSGLPSDRFSAERTGGSVSTLTIQRTQQEDSAVYLCASSPLGAGAAYEQYFGPGTRLTVT.

The genes are TRBV24-1 and TRBJ1-5; no definite D call. Germline V gene sequence: CDR1 KGHDR, CDR2 SFDVKD. The CDR3 has 11 residues. V dropped 7 bases and J dropped 9 bases, with 9 bases sitting between them. Written as DNA, the CDR3 is TGTGCCACCAGGCCCCGAGTGCCCCAGCATTTT. It translates to CATRPRVPQHF.

The genes are TRBV6-5 and TRBJ1-2; 8 bases line up with TRBD1. The V segment lost 6 bases and the J segment 4 bases; nucleotides outside the gene matches: 10. Germline lookup yields CDR1 MNHEY and CDR2 SVGAGI. The CDR3 contains 15 residues. The CDR3 DNA follows: TGTGCCAGCAGGGCCGGGGCAGGGGGCGGCTATGGCTACACCTTC. It is translated as CASRAGAGGGYGYTF.

V usage is TRBV6-1 and J usage is TRBJ2-7; D might be TRBD1 (6 bases). V was trimmed by 2 bases and J by 7 bases, leaving 18 bases between them. CDR1 is MNHNS, CDR2 SASEGT, per germline. The CDR3 is made up of 15 amino acids. As DNA, the CDR3 is TGTGCCAGCAGTGAAAGTACAGGGTCCGTCCTGGAGCAGTACTTC. Amino acids: CASSESTGSVLEQYF.